What follows are 28 T cell receptor beta chains derived from one specimen sequenced in a study of T cells in Graves' hyperthyroidism and ophthalmopathy. TCR beta CDR3 regions were amplified from RNA. The HTBI set primed first-round TCR CDR3 RT-PCR. TCRdb fed the multiplex PCR reads into MiXCR, producing one record per CDR3 protein. The data contain about 270,000 distinct CDR3 sequences, roughly 22% of them singletons. Sequencing was carried out using blood. The receptors here all came from a man younger than 45 with Graves' ophthalmopathy.

For this clonotype: This clone may be a read error of a much larger clone one base away. This rearrangement joins TRBV28 to TRBJ2-1, with a tentative D call TRBD1 (5 bases). The V end lost 7 bases, the J end lost 6 bases, and 13 bases lay between the germline ends. Per the germline V gene, CDR1 is MDHEN and CDR2 is SYDVKM. CDR3 length: 13 residues. The CDR3 bases are TGTGCCAGCACCCGAGACAGATCCAATGAGCAGTTCTTC. Translating it yields CASTRDRSNEQFF.

The chain couples TRBV6-5 to TRBJ2-2; 12 bases agree with TRBD1. V shed 2 bases, J shed 5 bases, and the junction held 12 bases outside the gene matches. Germline-derived CDR1 and CDR2 are MNHEY and SVGAGI. The length of the CDR3 is 19 residues. CDR3: CASSYGGTGGCCLTGELFF. The CDR3 nucleotides are TGTGCCAGCAGTTACGGCGGGACAGGGGGCTGTTGTCTAACCGGGGAGCTGTTTTTT.

The V and J genes are TRBV12-3 or TRBV12-4 and TRBJ2-2, with D perhaps matching TRBD2 (6 bases). The CDR3 spans 14 residues. Trimming removed 4 bases at V and 5 bases at J, with 11 bases between. Here the CDR3 DNA reads TGTGCCAGCAGTTCTGGGGCGGGGACCGGGGAGCTGTTTTTT. It codes for CASSSGAGTGELFF.

Only a few counts were recorded for this clonotype. The chain's CDR3 is CASSQGIAGGTSTDTQYF. The CDR3 bases are TGTGCCAGCAGCCAAGGGATTGCGGGAGGCACCAGCACAGATACGCAGTATTTT. The chain combines TRBV4-2 with TRBJ2-3, with 8 bases that match TRBD2. J lost 0 bases, V lost 1 base, and 9 bases had no gene match. In germline, CDR1 is LGHNA, CDR2 YNFKEQ. The CDR3 has 18 residues.

J is TRBJ2-5 and V is TRBV7-9; D gene unclear. Germline lookup yields CDR1 SEHNR and CDR2 FQNEAQ (reference sequence). The CDR3 totals 11 residues. With 9 bases removed from V and 2 bases from J, the gap between germline ends came to 7 bases. In DNA form, the CDR3 reads TGTGCCAGTGAACAGCAAGAGACCCAGTACTTC. Translated, it gives CASEQQETQYF.

The chain carries TRBV9 and TRBJ2-2, with 11 positions matching TRBD2. The CDR3 loop spans 18 amino acids. V lost 4 bases, J lost 0 bases, and 8 bases stayed unmatched. Per germline, CDR1 SGDLS and CDR2 YYNGEE. The CDR3 sequence: CASSTGTSGITNTGELFF. In DNA form, the CDR3 reads TGTGCCAGCAGCACCGGGACTAGCGGAATAACGAACACCGGGGAGCTGTTTTTT.

The table lists this clonotype with many counts. The chain carries TRBV10-3 and TRBJ2-7; 14 bases line up with TRBD2. From germline, CDR1 is ENHRY and CDR2 SYGVKD. V was clipped by 5 bases and J by 7 bases; unmatched bases: 13. This CDR3 region has 17 residues. CDR3 protein: CAISSGTSGSRAREQYF. CDR3 nucleotide sequence: TGTGCCATCAGTTCCGGGACTAGCGGGAGTCGGGCTAGAGAGCAGTACTTC.

The J gene is TRBJ2-1, the V gene TRBV4-1, with TRBD2 matching over 9 bases. The trim removed 0 bases at V and 1 base at J, leaving 4 bases unmatched. Germline CDR1 is MGHRA and CDR2 is YSYEKL. The CDR3 length is 17 residues. DNA for the CDR3: TGCGCCAGCAGCCAAGAAGGGGGACTAGCTTCCTACAATGAGCAGTTCTTC. Translated, it gives CASSQEGGLASYNEQFF.

The CDR3 DNA reads TGTGCCAGTAGTGTGGGGGCTGGAAACACCATATATTTT. Translated, it gives CASSVGAGNTIYF. The chain employs TRBV19 and TRBJ1-3; TRBD1 might be the D (5 bases). Germline-derived CDR1 and CDR2 are LNHDA and SQIVND (reference sequence). The CDR3 contains 13 residues. V was shortened by 5 bases and J by 2 bases, with 7 bases between the two germline ends.

The chain joins TRBV9 to TRBJ2-5, with 7 bases lining up with TRBD1. The germline V gene encodes CDR1 SGDLS and CDR2 YYNGEE. The CDR3 has 15 residues. V shed 3 bases, J shed 1 base, and the junction held 6 bases outside the gene matches. The CDR3 DNA reads as TGTGCCAGCAGCGGGATGGGGACAGCCCAAGAGACCCAGTACTTC. This codes for CASSGMGTAQETQYF.

This clonotype came up a few times. V gene TRBV11-3 combines with J gene TRBJ2-7; the match to TRBD1 covers 7 bases. The CDR3 extends over 15 amino acids. J lost 1 base, V lost 5 bases, and 8 bases had no gene match. Germline assignment: CDR1 SGHNT and CDR2 YENEEA. The CDR3 reads CASSRLQGISYEQYF. In nucleotides, the CDR3 is TGTGCCAGCAGCCGCCTACAGGGGATATCCTACGAGCAGTACTTC.

This clonotype was seen many times. This chain links TRBV30 with TRBJ2-1; 10 positions agree with TRBD1. V was clipped by 7 bases and J by 3 bases; unmatched bases: 6. The CDR3 consists of 14 residues. The germline V gene has CDR1 GTSNPN and CDR2 SVGIG (reference sequence). The CDR3 sequence is CAFFRDRGYNEQFF. The CDR3 DNA follows: TGTGCCTTTTTCAGGGACAGGGGCTACAATGAGCAGTTCTTC.

The sample holds many counts of this clonotype. The chain has TRBV28 and TRBJ2-7; 10 bases match TRBD1. V lost 6 bases and J lost 7; bases outside the gene matches: 12. Per germline, CDR1 MDHEN and CDR2 SYDVKM. The CDR3 extends over 15 amino acids. CDR3 nucleotides: TGTGCCAGCAGCACCACCGGGACAGGGGCAGAAGAGCAGTACTTC. As protein: CASSTTGTGAEEQYF.

This clonotype was observed a few times. The genes are TRBV30 and TRBJ2-2; D perhaps matches TRBD2 (6 bases). In germline, CDR1 is GTSNPN, CDR2 SVGIG (reference sequence). The CDR3 extends over 13 amino acids. Trimming removed 8 bases at V and 3 bases at J, with 13 bases between. The CDR3 loop reads CARGTEYTGELFF. The CDR3 DNA reads as TGTGCCCGGGGGACGGAATACACCGGGGAGCTGTTTTTT.

This clonotype was counted many times. The V gene is TRBV11-2, the J gene TRBJ2-7; the match to TRBD2 covers 10 bases. The V gene's germline CDR1 is SGHAT and CDR2 FQNNGV. Trimming cost V 5 bases and J 1 base; bases outside gene matches: 11. The CDR3 consists of 17 residues. Here the CDR3 reads CASSPAMGLASSYEQYF. The CDR3 DNA reads as TGTGCCAGCAGCCCCGCGATGGGACTAGCGAGTTCCTACGAGCAGTACTTC. The entire variable domain, with the rest obtained from reference TRBV11-2 and TRBJ2-7, is as follows: EAGVAQSPRYKIIEKRQSVAFWCNPISGHATLYWYQQILGQGPKLLIQFQNNGVVDDSQLPKDRFSAERLKGVDSTLKIQPAKLEDSAVYLCASSPAMGLASSYEQYFGPGTRLTVT.

The chain employs TRBV7-8 and TRBJ2-5; TRBD2 matches 7 bases. J was trimmed by 4 bases and V by 0 bases; bases with no gene match: 11. CDR1 and CDR2 from the germline V gene are SGHVS and FQNEAQ. This CDR3 has 17 amino acids. CDR3 sequence (DNA): TGTGCCAGCAGCTTAGCCCCGTTCCGACTAGCAGGAGAGACCCAGTACTTC. The encoded protein is CASSLAPFRLAGETQYF. The complete variable domain, with remaining parts taken from reference TRBV7-8 and TRBJ2-5, reads GAGVSQSPRYKVAKRGQDVALRCDPISGHVSLFWYQQALGQGPEFLTYFQNEAQLDKSGLPSDRFFAERPEGSVSTLKIQRTQQEDSAVYLCASSLAPFRLAGETQYFGPGTRLLVL.

At least ten counts were recorded for this clonotype. This chain joins TRBV12-3 or TRBV12-4 and TRBJ1-1; D is possibly TRBD1 (6 bases). V lost 6 bases, J lost 6 bases, and 38 bases lay in between. This CDR3 has 21 amino acids. CDR3 in amino acids: CASRHNWGGGLNRETGAEAFF. CDR3 in DNA: TGTGCCAGCAGGCATAATTGGGGCGGGGGGCTAAACAGGGAAACCGGCGCTGAAGCTTTCTTT.

The chain recombines TRBV15 with TRBJ1-4, with D uncertain. Trimming pared 4 bases from V and 8 bases from J, leaving 14 bases between. The CDR3 totals 14 residues. Germline assignment: CDR1 LNHNV and CDR2 YYDKDF (reference sequence). Here the CDR3 reads CATSTPEGGEKLFF. The CDR3 nucleotides read TGTGCCACCAGCACCCCGGAGGGCGGCGAAAAACTGTTTTTT.

The V gene is TRBV6-2 or TRBV6-3, the J gene TRBJ2-5, with D maybe TRBD2 (6 bases). The germline CDR1 and CDR2 sequences are MNHEY and SVGEGT. V was trimmed by 11 bases and J by 1 base, leaving 20 bases between them. The CDR3 runs to 15 residues. The DNA of the CDR3 is TGTGCCGCACGAGGGGTAGCGGCGACCCAAGAGACCCAGTACTTC. Residues: CAARGVAATQETQYF.

The chain has TRBV29-1 and TRBJ1-1; 7 nucleotides agree with TRBD1. V lost 0 bases to trimming and J lost 4 bases; unmatched junction nucleotides: 5. The CDR3 extends over 14 amino acids. The germline V gene has CDR1 SQVTM and CDR2 ANQGSEA. In DNA, the CDR3 is TGCAGCGTTGAAGATTGGGCAGGGGGCACTGAAGCTTTCTTT. Translated, it gives CSVEDWAGGTEAFF. Looking up the rest from reference TRBV29-1 and TRBJ1-1 gives the full variable domain: SAVISQKPSRDICQRGTSLTIQCQVDSQVTMMFWYRQQPGQSLTLIATANQGSEATYESGFVIDKFPISRPNLTFSTLTVSNMSPEDSSIYLCSVEDWAGGTEAFFGQGTRLTVV.

This clonotype occurred once. The chain couples TRBV29-1 to TRBJ1-1, with D unresolved. Germline-derived CDR1 and CDR2 are SQVTM and ANQGSEA. CDR3 length equals 12 residues. Trimming took off 5 bases at V and 0 bases at J, with 7 bases between the two ends. CDR3 sequence: CSVRKMNTEAFF. Written as DNA, the CDR3 is TGCAGCGTTCGGAAAATGAACACTGAAGCTTTCTTT. Using reference TRBV29-1 and TRBJ1-1 for the parts outside the CDR3, the full variable domain is SAVISQKPSRDICQRGTSLTIQCQVDSQVTMMFWYRQQPGQSLTLIATANQGSEATYESGFVIDKFPISRPNLTFSTLTVSNMSPEDSSIYLCSVRKMNTEAFFGQGTRLTVV.

The chain is built from TRBV24-1 and TRBJ1-2, with D hard to call. Trimming left V 3 bases short and J 0 bases short, with 4 bases between. This CDR3 is built from 13 residues. CDR1 and CDR2 (germline): KGHDR, SFDVKD. The CDR3 here is CATSDGPNYGYTF. CDR3 in DNA: TGTGCCACCAGTGATGGGCCTAACTATGGCTACACCTTC.

This clonotype has only a few counts. The chain has TRBV29-1 and TRBJ2-7, with D perhaps TRBD1 (6 bases). The ends were cut back, 6 bases at V and 0 bases at J, with 15 bases in the middle. The CDR3 consists of 14 residues. Germline-derived CDR1 and CDR2 are SQVTM and ANQGSEA. The CDR3 region is CSVGTDRSSYEQYF. The CDR3 DNA is TGCAGCGTGGGAACCGACAGGAGCTCCTACGAGCAGTACTTC.

This clonotype came up once. The genes are TRBV5-1 and TRBJ2-5; 14 positions agree with TRBD2. CDR1 and CDR2 (germline): SGHRS, YFSETQ. The CDR3 totals 16 residues. Trimming removed 4 bases from V and 3 bases from J; junction bases left unmatched: 5. CDR3 bases: TGCGCCAGCAGCGGGGGACTAGCGGGAGCGGAAGAGACCCAGTACTTC. Translating gives CASSGGLAGAEETQYF.

This clonotype was seen many times. V is TRBV12-3 or TRBV12-4 and J is TRBJ2-3; D gene unclear. This CDR3 is built from 17 residues. The V and J ends lost 5 bases and 1 base respectively, with 19 bases between them. CDR3 protein: CASSTDEIVFGTDTQYF. The CDR3 bases are TGTGCCAGCAGTACCGACGAAATCGTATTTGGCACAGATACGCAGTATTTT.

This clonotype was observed many times. This chain links TRBV30 with TRBJ2-7; D perhaps matches TRBD2 (7 bases). Germline V gene lookup returns CDR1 GTSNPN and CDR2 SVGIG (reference sequence). The CDR3 loop spans 12 amino acids. Trimming took 5 bases from V and 3 from J, leaving 11 bases between them. CDR3 sequence: CAWGRGSYEQYF. DNA for the CDR3: TGTGCCTGGGGGAGGGGGAGCTACGAGCAGTACTTC.

The chain combines TRBV11-3 with TRBJ2-2, with a tentative D call TRBD2 (5 bases). Trimming left V 5 bases short and J 9 bases short, with 16 bases between. This CDR3 comprises 14 residues. Germline values: CDR1 SGHNT, CDR2 YENEEA. DNA of the CDR3: TGTGCCAGCAGCCTAGCCCGGGGTAACAGGGAGCTGTTTTTT. Translating gives CASSLARGNRELFF. Supplemented by reference TRBV11-3 and TRBJ2-2, the full variable domain reads EAGVVQSPRYKIIEKKQPVAFWCNPISGHNTLYWYLQNLGQGPELLIRYENEEAVDDSQLPKDRFSAERLKGVDSTLKIQPAELGDSAVYLCASSLARGNRELFFGEGSRLTVL.

V usage is TRBV12-3 or TRBV12-4 and J usage is TRBJ2-7; TRBD2 agrees at 9 bases. The CDR3 length is 14 residues. Trimming cost V 3 bases and J 0 bases; bases outside gene matches: 0. CDR3 sequence (DNA): TGTGCCAGCAGTTTTAGCGGGAGCTCCTACGAGCAGTACTTC. Translation: CASSFSGSSYEQYF.